The clone carrying this TCR beta chain came up once. Its antigen is unidentified. The data derive from a study of T cell repertoires in cytomegalovirus infection. Study context: Epitope selection comprised recently identified HLA-C-restricted CMV epitopes and well-studied HLA-B-restricted CMV epitopes. Public TCR beta signature analysis indicated the presence of both CMV infection and matching HLA type. Broader study findings: The study identified carriers of CMV plus the relevant HLA from cumulative public TCR beta family frequency. Clonotypes of TCR beta that were HLA-C-restricted and CMV-specific dominated the ex vivo response.

This CDR3 has 15 residues. Germline V lookup: CDR1 MNHEY, CDR2 SMNVEV (reference sequence). After removal of 8 bases from V and 0 bases from J, the junction contained 7 bases not matched to a gene. Using its own MiXCR run on the reads, TCRdb lists one record per CDR3 protein. The data hold some 590,000 distinct CDR3 sequences, with 40% observed a single time. Specimen: cultured PBMCs, collected from culture after CMV antigen stimulation. This clonotype was sampled from a human donor in good health (CMV status not recorded). Some clones in this sample may be carry-over from other donors' samples. This chain links TRBV27 with TRBJ2-1, with 7 nucleotides matching TRBD2. The CDR3 coding sequence is TGTGCCAGCTCTGAGGGACTAAACTCCTACAATGAGCAGTTCTTC. Translated, it gives CASSEGLNSYNEQFF.